The TCR beta chain described here comes from a study of T cells after yellow fever vaccination. The CDR3 has 14 residues. Germline loops: CDR1 ENHRY, CDR2 SYGVKD. Trimming removed 7 bases at V and 6 bases at J, with 13 bases between. TCRdb analysed the 5' RACE reads with MiXCR anew, one entry per CDR3 protein. The sample includes under 200,000 distinct CDR3 sequences, about 11% of them seen just once. The chain couples TRBV10-3 to TRBJ1-6; D is uncertain. This sample comprised CD8+ T cells sorted from PBMCs, obtained 15 days after the yellow fever booster vaccination. This TCR was sampled from a man younger than 35 who received the YFV17D yellow fever vaccine. This CDR3 is CAITTAPGNSPLHF. CDR3 nucleotide sequence: TGTGCCATCACGACGGCCCCGGGTAATTCACCCCTCCACTTT.